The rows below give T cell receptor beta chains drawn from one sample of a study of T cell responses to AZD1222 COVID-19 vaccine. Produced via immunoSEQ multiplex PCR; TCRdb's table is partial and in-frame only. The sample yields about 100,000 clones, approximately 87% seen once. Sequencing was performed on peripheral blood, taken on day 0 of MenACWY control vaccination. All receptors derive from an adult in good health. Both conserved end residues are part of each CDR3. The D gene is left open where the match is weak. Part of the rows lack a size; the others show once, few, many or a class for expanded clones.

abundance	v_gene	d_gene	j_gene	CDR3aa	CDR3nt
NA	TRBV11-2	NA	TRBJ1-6	CASSLGGIRNSPLHF	TGTGCCAGCAGCCTCGGGGGGATCAGGAATTCACCCCTCCACTTT
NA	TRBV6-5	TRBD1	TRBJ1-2	CASSDSDRGHKGYTF	TGTGCCAGCAGTGACTCGGACAGGGGGCACAAAGGCTACACCTTC
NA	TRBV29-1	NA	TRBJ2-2	CSMNGDNPGELFF	TGCAGCATGAATGGGGACAATCCCGGGGAGCTGTTTTTT
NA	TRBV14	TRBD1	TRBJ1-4	CASSRGTGGEKLFF	TGTGCCAGCAGCCGCGGGACAGGGGGTGAAAAACTGTTTTTT
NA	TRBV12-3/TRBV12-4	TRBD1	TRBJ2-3	CASRTGADTQYF	TGTGCCAGCAGGACAGGGGCCGATACGCAGTATTTT
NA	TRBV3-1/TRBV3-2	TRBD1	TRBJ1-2	CASSLGQGRDGYTF	TGTGCCAGCAGCCTAGGACAGGGGAGGGATGGCTACACCTTC
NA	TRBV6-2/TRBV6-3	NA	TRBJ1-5	CASSFAQRIQPQHF	TGTGCCAGCAGCTTCGCGCAACGTATTCAGCCCCAGCATTTT
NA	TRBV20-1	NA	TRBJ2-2	CSASIPGSNTGELFF	TGCAGTGCTAGTATCCCGGGATCGAACACCGGGGAGCTGTTTTTT
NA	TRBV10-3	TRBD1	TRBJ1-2	CAISPRTGDYGYTF	TGTGCCATCAGTCCGAGGACAGGGGACTATGGCTACACCTTC
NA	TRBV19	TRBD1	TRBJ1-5	CASSPRTGSFGSQPQHF	TGTGCCAGTAGTCCCCGGACAGGTTCCTTTGGGAGCCAGCCCCAGCATTTT
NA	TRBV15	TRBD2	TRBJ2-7	CATSPRDYSYEQYF	TGTGCCACCAGCCCCAGGGACTACTCCTACGAGCAGTACTTC
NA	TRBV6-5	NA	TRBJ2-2	CASKDWSNTGELFF	TGTGCCAGCAAGGACTGGTCGAACACCGGGGAGCTGTTTTTT
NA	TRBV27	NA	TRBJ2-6	CASRVTGANVLTF	TGTGCCAGCAGGGTAACTGGGGCCAACGTCCTGACTTTC
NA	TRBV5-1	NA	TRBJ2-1	CASSLYNEQFF	TGCGCCAGCAGCTTATACAATGAGCAGTTCTTC
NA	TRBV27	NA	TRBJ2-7	CASSFSRVRDEQYF	TGTGCCAGCAGTTTCTCCCGGGTTCGCGACGAGCAGTACTTC
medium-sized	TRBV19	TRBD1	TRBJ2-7	CASSIETGGSYEQYF	TGTGCCAGTAGTATAGAAACAGGGGGCTCCTACGAGCAGTACTTC
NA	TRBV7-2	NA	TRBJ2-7	CATKPRSQDYEQYF	TGTGCCACCAAGCCCAGGAGCCAGGACTACGAGCAGTACTTC